This T cell receptor beta chain was captured by sequencing in a study of blood T cell repertoires in COVID-19. Background on the study: Material from acute and convalescent COVID-19 was sourced from the United States, Italy and Spain. Nucleic acid was either cDNA or gDNA, and it came from T cells, B-cell-depleted T cells, or PBMCs.

The V gene end was trimmed by 6 bases and the J gene end by 6 bases; junction bases not matched to a gene: 13. Germline assignment: CDR1 LNHDA and CDR2 SQIVND (reference sequence). The CDR3 loop spans 15 amino acids. How the authors handled the data: How many nucleated cells were present was estimated from reference gene primer amplification. The table came from immunoSEQ multiplex PCR; TCRdb's copy has only in-frame clones and leaves some out. V and J calls and clone size follow that table, whereas D and trimming were derived from the DNA. The sample lists about 39,000 clones, 79% occurring once. This chain joins TRBV19 and TRBJ2-7; 8 nucleotides line up with TRBD2. This receptor was obtained from a man between 65 and 85 years old with acute or convalescent COVID-19. What was sequenced was peripheral blood. The CDR3 is CASRRTSTFTGEQYF. The CDR3 coding sequence is TGTGCCAGTAGGAGGACTAGCACCTTCACCGGCGAGCAGTACTTC.